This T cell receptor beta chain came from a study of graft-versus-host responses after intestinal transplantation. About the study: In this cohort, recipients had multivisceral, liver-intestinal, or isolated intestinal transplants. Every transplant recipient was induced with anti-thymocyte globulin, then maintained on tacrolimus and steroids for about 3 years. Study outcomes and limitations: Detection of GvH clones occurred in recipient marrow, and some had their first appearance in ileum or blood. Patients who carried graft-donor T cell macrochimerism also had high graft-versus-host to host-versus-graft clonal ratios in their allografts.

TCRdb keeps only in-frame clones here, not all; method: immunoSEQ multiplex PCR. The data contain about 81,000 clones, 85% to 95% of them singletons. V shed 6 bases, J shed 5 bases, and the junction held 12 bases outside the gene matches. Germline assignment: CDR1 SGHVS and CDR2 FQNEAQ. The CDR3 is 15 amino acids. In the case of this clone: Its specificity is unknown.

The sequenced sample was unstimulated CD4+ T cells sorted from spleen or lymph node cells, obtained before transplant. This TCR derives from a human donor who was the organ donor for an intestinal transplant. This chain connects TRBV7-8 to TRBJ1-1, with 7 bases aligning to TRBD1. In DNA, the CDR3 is TGTGCCAGCAGACACCCGTTCACAGGGGATACTGAAGCTTTCTTT. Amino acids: CASRHPFTGDTEAFF.